This TCR beta chain derives from a study of T cell clones after liver transplantation. Whole-study context: A pre-transplant mixed lymphocyte reaction with TCRbeta sequencing defined graft-donor-reactive clones followed in post-transplant blood. Timepoints were pre-transplant, pre-withdrawal, and after withdrawal was completed or failed. Tolerance: complete withdrawal held at least one year, liver enzymes staying within twice normal.

Trimming took off 0 bases at V and 3 bases at J, with 7 bases between the two ends. Germline lookup yields CDR1 KGHSH and CDR2 LQKENI. This CDR3 has 14 amino acids. The repertoire was sequenced with immunoSEQ multiplex PCR; TCRdb's copy has only in-frame clones and lacks some. The sample yields over 45,000 clones, about 67% seen once. This clone turned up a few times. The antigen is not known. Study results and caveats: Compared with third party-reactive sequences, donor-reactive ones declined more, independent of withdrawal success.

The source is a human patient who received a liver transplant. These T cells may partly come from the graft donor. The rearrangement uses TRBV18 and TRBJ2-3; unclear D gene. This sample comprised CD4+ T cells from blood, obtained around 54 months after liver transplant. The CDR3: CASSPPTPTDTQYF. In DNA, the CDR3 is TGTGCCAGCTCACCACCAACTCCGACAGATACGCAGTATTTT. Using reference TRBV18 and TRBJ2-3 for the parts outside the CDR3, the full variable domain is NAGVMQNPRHLVRRRGQEARLRCSPMKGHSHVYWYRQLPEEGLKFMVYLQKENIIDESGMPKERFSAEFPKEGPSILRIQQVVRGDSAAYFCASSPPTPTDTQYFGPGTRLTVL.